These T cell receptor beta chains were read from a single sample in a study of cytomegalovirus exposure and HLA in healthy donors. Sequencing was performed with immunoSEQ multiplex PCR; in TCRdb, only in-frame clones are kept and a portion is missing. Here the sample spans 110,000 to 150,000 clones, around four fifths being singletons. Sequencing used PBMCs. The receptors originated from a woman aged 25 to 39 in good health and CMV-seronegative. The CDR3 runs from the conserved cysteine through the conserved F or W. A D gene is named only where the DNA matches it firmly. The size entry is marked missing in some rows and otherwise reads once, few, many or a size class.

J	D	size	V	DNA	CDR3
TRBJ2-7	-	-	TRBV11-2	TGTGCCAGCAGCTTAGTTCCAGGGGACACCTACGAGCAGTACTTC	CASSLVPGDTYEQYF
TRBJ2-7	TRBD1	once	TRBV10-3	TGTGCCACTAAGACCGGGACAGGGTCCTACGAGCAGTACTTC	CATKTGTGSYEQYF
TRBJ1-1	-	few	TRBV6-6	TGTGCCAGCACCTACGGGAGTGGGAACACTGAAGCTTTCTTT	CASTYGSGNTEAFF
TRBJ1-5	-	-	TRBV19	TGTGCCAGTAGTAAGTCAGAAGGCAATCAGCCCCAGCATTTT	CASSKSEGNQPQHF
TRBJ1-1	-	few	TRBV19	TGTGCCAGTAGTATACGCGGGAACACTGAAGCTTTCTTT	CASSIRGNTEAFF
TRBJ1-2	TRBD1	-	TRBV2	TGTGCCAGCAGGGGGACAGGGAGCAATGGCTACACCTTC	CASRGTGSNGYTF
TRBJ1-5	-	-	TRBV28	TGTGCCAGCACCAAGCGTTGGGGGGGCACTCAGCCCCAGCATTTT	CASTKRWGGTQPQHF
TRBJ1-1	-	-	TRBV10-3	TGTGCCATCTCGACGGGTCAGAGCACTGAAGCTTTCTTT	CAISTGQSTEAFF
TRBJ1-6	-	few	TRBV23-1	TGCGCCAGCAGTCAATCTTCAGGCTATTCACCCCTCCACTTT	CASSQSSGYSPLHF
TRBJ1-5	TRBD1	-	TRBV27	TGTGCCAGCAGTCCCTCGGGACAGGGGTTTCAGCCCCAGCATTTT	CASSPSGQGFQPQHF
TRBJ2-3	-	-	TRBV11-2	TGTGCCAGCAGCTTATTAGTAGGGGGCACAGATACGCAGTATTTT	CASSLLVGGTDTQYF
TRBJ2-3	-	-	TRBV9	TGTGCCAGCAGCGTAGGGGTGGGGGCTACCAACGTAGATACGCAGTATTTT	CASSVGVGATNVDTQYF
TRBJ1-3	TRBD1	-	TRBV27	TGTGCCAGCAGACTGACAGGGGAACCCTCTGGAAACACCATATATTTT	CASRLTGEPSGNTIYF
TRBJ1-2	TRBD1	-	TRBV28	TGTGCCAGCTTCGGGACAGGGACAAACTATGGCTACACCTTC	CASFGTGTNYGYTF
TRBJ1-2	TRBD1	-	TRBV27	TGTGCCAGCAGTTTGTCGACAGGGGGCGGCTATGGCTACACCTTC	CASSLSTGGGYGYTF
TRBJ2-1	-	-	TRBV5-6	TGTGCCAGCAGCTTCCCCGCGGAGATTTCCTACAATGAGCAGTTCTTC	CASSFPAEISYNEQFF
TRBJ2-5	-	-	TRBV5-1	TGCGCCAGCAGCTTGGAACTGGAGACCCAGTACTTC	CASSLELETQYF
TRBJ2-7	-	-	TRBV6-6	TGTGCCAGCAGTTACTTGGCAGGGTCTCACGAGCAGTACTTC	CASSYLAGSHEQYF
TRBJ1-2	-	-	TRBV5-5	TGTGCCAGCAGCTTATCCGAGTATGGCTACACCTTC	CASSLSEYGYTF
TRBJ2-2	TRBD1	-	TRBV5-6	TGTGCCAGCAGCCCCTTCCGGCAGGGGGACACCGGGGAGCTGTTTTTT	CASSPFRQGDTGELFF
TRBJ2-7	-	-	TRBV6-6	TGTGCCAGCAGTCCCCCAGTCCGCACCGCCTACGAGCAGTACTTC	CASSPPVRTAYEQYF
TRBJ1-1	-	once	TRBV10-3	TGTGCCATCACCGATCGGGAAAGGAACACTGAAGCTTTCTTT	CAITDRERNTEAFF
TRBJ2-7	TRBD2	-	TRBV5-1	TGCGCCAGCAGCCTGACTAGCGTCAGTGGGGAGCAGTACTTC	CASSLTSVSGEQYF
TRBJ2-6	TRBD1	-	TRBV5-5	TGTGCCAGCAGTCTACGGGACAGGGGGATCTCTGGGGCCAACGTCCTGACTTTC	CASSLRDRGISGANVLTF
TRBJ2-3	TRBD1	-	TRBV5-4	TGTGCCAGCAGCTCAAGGACAGGGGGCCATACGCAGTATTTT	CASSSRTGGHTQYF
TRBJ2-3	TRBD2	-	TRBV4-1	TGCGCCAGCAGCCAAAACCCGGGACTAGCGGGGAACACAGATACGCAGTATTTT	CASSQNPGLAGNTDTQYF
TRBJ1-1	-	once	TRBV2	TGTGCCAGCCTAACGGGGTTCAACACTGAAGCTTTCTTT	CASLTGFNTEAFF
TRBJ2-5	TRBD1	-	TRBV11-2	TGTGCCAGCAGCTTAGGAGTGGCGACAGGGGTAGAGACCCAGTACTTC	CASSLGVATGVETQYF
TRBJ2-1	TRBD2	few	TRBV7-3	TGTGCCAGCAGCTCTAGCGGGGGACACAATGAGCAGTTCTTC	CASSSSGGHNEQFF
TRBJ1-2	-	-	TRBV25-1	TGTGCCAGCAGCTGGGGGCATGGCTACACCTTC	CASSWGHGYTF
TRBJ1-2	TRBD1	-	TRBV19	TGTGCCAGTACTGGTTCGGGACAGGGGTATGGCTACACCTTC	CASTGSGQGYGYTF
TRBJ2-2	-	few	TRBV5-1	TGCGCCAGCAGCTTTATGGCAGGGCTGGCCGGGGAGCTGTTTTTT	CASSFMAGLAGELFF
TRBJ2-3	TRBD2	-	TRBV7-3	TGTGCCAGCAGCGTCGGCGGGGGGGCGGATACGCAGTATTTT	CASSVGGGADTQYF
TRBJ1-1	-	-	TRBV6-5	TGTGCCAGCAGGTCCCCCAAGGGGACTGAAGCTTTCTTT	CASRSPKGTEAFF
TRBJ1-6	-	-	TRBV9	TGTGCCAGCAGCCCCGAGGAGGGAAGGGGTTCACCCCTCCACTTT	CASSPEEGRGSPLHF
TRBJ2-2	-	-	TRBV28	TGTGCCAGCAGTCAACTTCGACTGTTACGCGGGCCCGGGGAGCTGTTTTTT	CASSQLRLLRGPGELFF
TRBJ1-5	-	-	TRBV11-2	TGTGCCAGCAGCTTATCAGGGTCGGGTCAGCCCCAGCATTTT	CASSLSGSGQPQHF
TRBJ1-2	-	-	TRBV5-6	TGTGCCAGCAGCTTGGCACTCCGACAGACACATAACTATGGCTACACCTTC	CASSLALRQTHNYGYTF
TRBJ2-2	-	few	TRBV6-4	TGTGCCAGCAGCCCAGGGGACACCGGGGAGCTGTTTTTT	CASSPGDTGELFF
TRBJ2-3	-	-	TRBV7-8	TGTGCCAGCAGCCCCTATGGGGCCTTTCCTAGCACAGATACGCAGTATTTT	CASSPYGAFPSTDTQYF
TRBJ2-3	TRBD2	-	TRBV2	TGTGCCAGCAGTGATATCGGGGGGAGCACAGATACGCAGTATTTT	CASSDIGGSTDTQYF
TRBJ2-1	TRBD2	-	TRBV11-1	TGTGCCAGCAGCCCACGACTAGCGGGGGCAGGTGAGCAGTTCTTC	CASSPRLAGAGEQFF
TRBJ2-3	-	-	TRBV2	TGTGCCAGCAGGACTAGCACAGATACGCAGTATTTT	CASRTSTDTQYF
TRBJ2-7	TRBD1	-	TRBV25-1	TGTGCCAGCAGTGAAATAAGGGGGACAGGGCGCGGCGAGCAGTACTTC	CASSEIRGTGRGEQYF
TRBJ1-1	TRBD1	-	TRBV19	TGTGCCAGTAGTATCCGACAGGGCGGCACTGAAGCTTTCTTT	CASSIRQGGTEAFF
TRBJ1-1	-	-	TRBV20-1	TGCAGTGCTAGTCTAGACCCGGGAGCTTTCTTT	CSASLDPGAFF
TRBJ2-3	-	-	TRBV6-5	TGTGCCAGCAGTTACTCGATCACTCAAGTAGTTGATACGCAGTATTTT	CASSYSITQVVDTQYF
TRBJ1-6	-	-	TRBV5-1	TGCGCCAGCAGCTTACACCCAGGGGTTGTAGATTCACCCCTCCACTTT	CASSLHPGVVDSPLHF
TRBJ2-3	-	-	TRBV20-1	TGCAGTGCTGCCACTGATACGCAGTATTTT	CSAATDTQYF
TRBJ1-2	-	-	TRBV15	TGTGCCACCAGCAGAACCTCGGGGGGCGCATATGGCTACACCTTC	CATSRTSGGAYGYTF
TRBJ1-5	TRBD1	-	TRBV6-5	TGTGCCAGCAGCCCTCCAGGGGGTCGAAATCAGCCCCAGCATTTT	CASSPPGGRNQPQHF